This section outlines one TCR beta chain sequence together with its context. Its antigen remains unknown. The data stem from a study of radiotherapy plus CTLA-4 blockade in lung cancer. Broader study findings: Reported findings show early blood T cell clone dynamics, with interferon-beta, best predicted response. Clones of tumor-derived TCRs expanded in blood after radiotherapy plus ipilimumab.

Ipilimumab CTLA-4 blockade and focal radiation were given to patients with chemo-refractory metastatic non-small-cell lung cancer. The method was immunoSEQ multiplex PCR; TCRdb's version includes in-frame clones alone and lacks a portion of them. The sample holds about 76,000 clones, more than 80% seen once. The sample was peripheral blood, taken from a patient treated with radiotherapy plus ipilimumab. The TCR originated in a human donor with non-small cell lung cancer who had stable disease on radiotherapy plus ipilimumab.

DNA for the CDR3: TGTGCCTGGAGTCTAGGGTGGGGGAAAGATCAGCCCCAGCATTTT. It yields the protein CAWSLGWGKDQPQHF. J is TRBJ1-5 and V is TRBV30; TRBD1 is a possible D gene (5 bases). The length of the CDR3 is 15 residues. Germline values: CDR1 GTSNPN, CDR2 SVGIG (reference sequence). V was trimmed by 2 bases and J by 5 bases, leaving 16 bases between them.